This T cell receptor (beta chain) stems from a study of blood T cell repertoires in COVID-19. Overall study context: COVID-19 samples, acute and convalescent, were from the United States, Italy and Spain. PBMCs, B-cell-depleted T cells, or T cells were the source of the cDNA or gDNA that made up the material.

Patients in Seattle were enrolled during active infection, then followed longitudinally. Authors' data handling: For nucleated cells, counts were estimated from reference gene primer amplification. Only in-frame clones appear in the TCRdb table, and some are missing; sequencing was by immunoSEQ multiplex PCR. Clonal size and the V and J genes are those of that table, whereas D and trimming came from the DNA. The profile shows approximately 300,000 clones, roughly 86% of them singletons. V was shortened by 2 bases and J by 4 bases, with 9 bases between the two germline ends. CDR3 length: 14 amino acids. Per germline, CDR1 MNHEY and CDR2 SMNVEV (reference sequence).

The sequence was collected from a woman aged 30 to 39 with COVID-19, enrolled during active disease. The chain combines TRBV27 with TRBJ2-1; D uncertain. Sequenced: peripheral blood. The CDR3 DNA reads as TGTGCCAGCAGTTTAAACGTCGGTTACAATGAGCAGTTCTTC. Its translation is CASSLNVGYNEQFF.